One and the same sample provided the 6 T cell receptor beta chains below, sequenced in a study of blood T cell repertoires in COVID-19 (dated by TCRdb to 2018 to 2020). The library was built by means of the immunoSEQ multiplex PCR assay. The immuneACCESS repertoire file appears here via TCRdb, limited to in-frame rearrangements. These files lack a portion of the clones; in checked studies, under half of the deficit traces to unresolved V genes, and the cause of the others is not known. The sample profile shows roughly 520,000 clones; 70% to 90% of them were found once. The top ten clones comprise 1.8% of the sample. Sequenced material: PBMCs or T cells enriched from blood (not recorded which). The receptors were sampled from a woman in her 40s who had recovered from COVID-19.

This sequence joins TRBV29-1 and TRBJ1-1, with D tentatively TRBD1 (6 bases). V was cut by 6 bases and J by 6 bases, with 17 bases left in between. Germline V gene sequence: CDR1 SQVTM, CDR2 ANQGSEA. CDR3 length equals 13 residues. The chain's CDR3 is CSVLSGPGAEAFF. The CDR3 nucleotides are TGCAGCGTATTATCCGGACCAGGGGCTGAAGCTTTCTTT.

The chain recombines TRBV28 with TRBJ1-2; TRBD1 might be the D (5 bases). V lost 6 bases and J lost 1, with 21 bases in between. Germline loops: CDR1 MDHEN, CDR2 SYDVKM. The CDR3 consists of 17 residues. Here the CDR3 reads CASSSPRQILRNYGYTF. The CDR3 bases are TGTGCCAGCAGCTCCCCCCGACAGATCCTCCGTAACTATGGCTACACCTTC.

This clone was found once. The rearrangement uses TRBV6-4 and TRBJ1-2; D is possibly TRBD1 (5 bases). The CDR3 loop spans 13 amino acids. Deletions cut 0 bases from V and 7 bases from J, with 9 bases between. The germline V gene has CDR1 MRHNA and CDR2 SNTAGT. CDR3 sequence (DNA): TGTGCCAGCAGTGACTCGGGGGGGACTGGCTACACCTTC. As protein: CASSDSGGTGYTF.

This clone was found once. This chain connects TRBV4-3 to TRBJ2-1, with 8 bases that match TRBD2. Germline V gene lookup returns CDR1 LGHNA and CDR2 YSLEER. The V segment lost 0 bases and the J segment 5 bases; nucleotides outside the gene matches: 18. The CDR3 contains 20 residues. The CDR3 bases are TGCGCCAGCAGCCAAGATTCCAATCTTCTTAGCGGGACGTGGAACAATGAGCAGTTCTTC. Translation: CASSQDSNLLSGTWNNEQFF.

CDR3 sequence reads: CASSGQASAESFNTEAFF. CDR3 nucleotide sequence: TGTGCCAGCAGTGGACAGGCGAGCGCGGAGTCGTTTAACACTGAAGCTTTCTTT. This rearrangement joins TRBV2 to TRBJ1-1, with TRBD1 as a possible D gene (6 bases). The V and J ends lost 4 bases and 2 bases respectively, with 23 bases between them. CDR1 SNHLY and CDR2 FYNNEI come from the germline V gene. This CDR3 is built from 18 residues.

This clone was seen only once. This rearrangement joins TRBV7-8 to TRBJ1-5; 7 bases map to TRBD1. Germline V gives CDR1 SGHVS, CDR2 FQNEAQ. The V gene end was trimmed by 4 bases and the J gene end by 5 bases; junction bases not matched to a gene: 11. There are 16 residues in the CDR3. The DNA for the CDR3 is TGTGCCAGCAGCTATAACCAGAACGACAGGGATCAGCCCCAGCATTTT. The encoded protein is CASSYNQNDRDQPQHF.